This T cell receptor (beta chain) was found in a study of blood T cell repertoires in COVID-19. Trimming took 4 bases from V and 3 from J; bases not matched to a gene: 8. Germline assignment: CDR1 SGHRS and CDR2 YFSETQ. The CDR3 covers 15 residues. Using immunoSEQ multiplex PCR, the repertoire was profiled, and TCRdb retains in-frame clones only, with some absent. The sample lists a few hundred thousand clones; 80% to 90% were seen once. This clone was found once. The chain combines TRBV5-1 with TRBJ2-7; 9 bases align to TRBD2. This clonotype was obtained from a woman in her 50s with acute or convalescent COVID-19. The sample comprised peripheral blood. The CDR3 DNA is TGCGCCAGCAGCCTGACTAGCGGAGACCTCTACGAGCAGTACTTC. This encodes CASSLTSGDLYEQYF. Filled out from reference TRBV5-1 and TRBJ2-7, the complete variable domain reads KAGVTQTPRYLIKTRGQQVTLSCSPISGHRSVSWYQQTPGQGLQFLFEYFSETQRNKGNFPGRFSGRQFSNSRSEMNVSTLELGDSALYLCASSLTSGDLYEQYFGPGTRLTVT.